This entry lists 24 T cell receptor beta chains sequenced from one sample in a study of T cells in Graves' hyperthyroidism and ophthalmopathy. The investigators amplified TCR beta CDR3 regions from RNA transcripts. HTBI primers drove first-round RT-PCR of the TCR CDR3. MiXCR, run by TCRdb on the multiplex PCR reads, gives a single entry per CDR3 protein. The top ten hold around 27% of the sample, which has 300,000 to 500,000 distinct CDR3 sequences, more than 13% seen once. The sequenced material came from blood. Source of these receptors: a man aged 50-60 years with Graves' ophthalmopathy.

This clonotype was counted at least ten times. This chain links TRBV20-1 with TRBJ2-1, with D unresolved. The CDR3 is made up of 14 amino acids. V lost 3 bases and J 0 bases, leaving 9 bases between the germline ends. From germline, CDR1 is DFQATT and CDR2 SNEGSKA (reference sequence). CDR3 DNA: TGCAGTGCTAGTGAGGCGGTCTCCTACAATGAGCAGTTCTTC. Translating gives CSASEAVSYNEQFF.

This clonotype was seen a few times. This chain uses TRBV6-1 with TRBJ1-3; TRBD1 aligns across 7 bases. CDR1 and CDR2 from the germline V gene are MNHNS and SASEGT. CDR3 length: 16 residues. Unmatched junction bases numbered 10, after V lost 5 bases and J lost 3 bases. This CDR3 is CASSNPGDSRGNTIYF. The CDR3 DNA reads TGTGCCAGCAGTAACCCCGGGGACAGCCGTGGAAACACCATATATTTT.

This clonotype showed up just a few times. The J gene is TRBJ2-1, the V gene TRBV16, with D uncertain. CDR1 is KGHSY, CDR2 FQNENV, per germline. V gave up 9 bases and J gave up 0 bases, with 6 bases separating them. The CDR3 contains 12 residues. DNA for the CDR3: TGTGCCAGTACCTACTCCTACAATGAGCAGTTCTTC. Translated, it gives CASTYSYNEQFF.

This clonotype showed up many times. V usage is TRBV20-1 and J usage is TRBJ2-1; a possible D gene is TRBD1 (7 bases). CDR3 length: 16 amino acids. Germline CDR1 reads DFQATT; CDR2 reads SNEGSKA (reference sequence). Trimming took off 0 bases at V and 2 bases at J, with 14 bases between the two ends. The CDR3 coding sequence is TGCAGTGCTAGAGATCAGGAGGGACAGACCTACAATGAGCAGTTCTTC. Amino acids: CSARDQEGQTYNEQFF.

The chain recombines TRBV20-1 with TRBJ2-7; D is undetermined. V dropped 3 bases and J dropped 1 base, with 10 bases sitting between them. The length of the CDR3 is 13 residues. Germline CDR1 and CDR2: DFQATT and SNEGSKA (reference sequence). The CDR3 DNA sequence: TGCAGTGCTAGTGGGTCGGGTTCCTACGAGCAGTACTTC. Its translation: CSASGSGSYEQYF.

The rearrangement joins TRBV30 to TRBJ2-1; possible D gene TRBD2, 6 bases. From germline, CDR1 is GTSNPN and CDR2 SVGIG (reference sequence). This CDR3 region has 14 residues. V was cut by 0 bases and J by 6 bases, with 12 bases left in between. CDR3 loop: CAWSVTGLFNEQFF. The CDR3 nucleotides are TGTGCCTGGAGTGTAACGGGACTGTTCAATGAGCAGTTCTTC.

This clonotype was seen a few times. V is TRBV19 and J is TRBJ2-1; tentatively, D is TRBD1 or TRBD2 (5 bases each). This CDR3 spans 13 amino acids. V lost 7 bases to trimming and J lost 6 bases, with 13 bases between them. Looked up from germline, CDR1 is LNHDA and CDR2 is SQIVND (reference sequence). CDR3 loop: CASMRDGFNEQFF. CDR3 nucleotide sequence: TGTGCCAGTATGAGGGACGGTTTCAATGAGCAGTTCTTC.

This clonotype has ten or more counts. The chain has TRBV19 and TRBJ2-7, with 7 nucleotides matching TRBD2. This CDR3 has 13 residues. V lost 9 bases, J lost 1 base, and 6 bases stayed unmatched. Germline V CDR1 and CDR2: LNHDA, SQIVND (reference sequence). The CDR3 spells CASSGVASYEQYF. CDR3 DNA: TGTGCCAGCAGCGGGGTCGCTTCCTACGAGCAGTACTTC.

The table lists this clonotype with many counts. The V call is TRBV20-1, the J call TRBJ2-4, with D tentatively TRBD1 (5 bases). The CDR3 has 13 amino acids. Germline V gives CDR1 DFQATT, CDR2 SNEGSKA (reference sequence). The V end lost 6 bases, the J end lost 3 bases, and 12 bases lay between the germline ends. CDR3 protein: CSAETVVKNIQYF. In DNA form, the CDR3 reads TGCAGTGCCGAGACAGTCGTCAAAAACATTCAGTACTTC.

This clonotype was picked up many times. CDR3 DNA: TGTGCCAGCAGCTTAAGCGGGAGAATTGATGAGCAGTTCTTC. Amino acid sequence: CASSLSGRIDEQFF. V usage is TRBV7-3 and J usage is TRBJ2-1, with 7 bases aligning to TRBD2. The trim removed 1 base at V and 8 bases at J, leaving 5 bases unmatched. CDR3 length equals 14 residues. CDR1 SGHTA and CDR2 FQGTGA come from the germline V gene.

This clonotype has a handful of counts. CDR3 sequence (DNA): TGCAGTGCTAGAGATCCGGCGCGTCTCTCCTACGAGCAGTACTTC. Translating it yields CSARDPARLSYEQYF. The gene calls are TRBV20-1 and TRBJ2-7; D call uncertain. V lost 0 bases, J lost 0 bases, and 12 bases lay in between. CDR1 is DFQATT and CDR2 is SNEGSKA in the germline V gene (reference sequence). This CDR3 comprises 15 residues.

This clonotype was counted many times. CDR3 protein: CASRTSGSPVYNEQFF. The DNA for the CDR3 is TGTGCCAGCAGAACCAGCGGGTCCCCGGTGTACAATGAGCAGTTCTTC. The chain uses TRBV2 and TRBJ2-1; possibly TRBD2 for D (6 bases). Germline CDR1 and CDR2: SNHLY and FYNNEI. The CDR3 runs to 16 residues. The V gene lost 6 bases and the J gene lost 4 bases, with 19 bases spanning the gap.

The rearrangement joins TRBV28 to TRBJ1-5; D is undetermined. The germline gives CDR1 MDHEN, CDR2 SYDVKM. Trimming shortened V by 5 bases and J by 6 bases, and 8 bases separated the two germline ends. CDR3 length: 12 residues. The CDR3 reads CASSLISQPQHF. The CDR3 DNA follows: TGTGCCAGCAGTCTCATATCTCAGCCCCAGCATTTT.

This clonotype has more than one count but fewer than ten. V is TRBV27 and J is TRBJ2-1, with 15 bases aligning to TRBD2. The CDR3 is 18 amino acids. Unmatched junction bases numbered 15, after V lost 8 bases and J lost 7 bases. Per germline, CDR1 MNHEY and CDR2 SMNVEV (reference sequence). CDR3 region: CASAKQGAGLAGGNEQFF. The DNA for the CDR3 is TGTGCCAGCGCTAAACAGGGGGCCGGACTAGCGGGAGGGAATGAGCAGTTCTTC.

This clonotype showed up many times. V and J are TRBV6-1 and TRBJ2-7; 7 bases line up with TRBD2. The CDR3 has 13 amino acids. Germline CDR1 MNHNS, CDR2 SASEGT. Trimming took 7 bases from V and 6 from J; bases not matched to a gene: 9. CDR3 protein: CASKPTSWSEQYF. Written as DNA, the CDR3 is TGTGCCAGCAAACCGACTAGCTGGAGCGAGCAGTACTTC.

Notes on this clonotype: At one boundary the junction diverges from the germline segment, which might be a read error. The rearrangement links TRBV27 to TRBJ2-4, with 7 bases that match TRBD1. The CDR3 runs 14 residues. In germline, CDR1 is MNHEY, CDR2 SMNVEV (reference sequence). The CDR3 DNA reads TGTGCCACCAGTGATAGCCGGGACAGAAACATTCAGTACTTC. Its protein product is CATSDSRDRNIQYF.

This clonotype has ten or more counts. The chain has TRBV7-2 and TRBJ1-1; D is perhaps TRBD1 (6 bases). The V and J ends lost 8 bases and 1 base respectively, with 17 bases between them. CDR3 length: 15 amino acids. Germline CDR1 SGHTA, CDR2 FQGNSA. In nucleotides, the CDR3 is TGTGCCAGCTCACCTGGGGGGCCAGGGAACACTGAAGCTTTCTTT. This codes for CASSPGGPGNTEAFF.

This clonotype was counted ten times or more. V usage is TRBV5-1 and J usage is TRBJ2-7; D unclear. This CDR3 is built from 13 residues. V was pared by 3 bases and J by 5 bases, with 12 bases between. Germline CDR1 is SGHRS and CDR2 is YFSETQ. The CDR3 is CASSSPARDEQYF. The CDR3, as DNA: TGCGCCAGCAGCTCACCCGCCCGTGACGAGCAGTACTTC.

Turning to this clonotype: A read error may be the cause here, since a much bigger clone is one base away. The gene calls are TRBV30 and TRBJ2-7; 9 nucleotides line up with TRBD2. The CDR3 is made up of 14 amino acids. The germline CDR1 and CDR2 sequences are GTSNPN and SVGIG (reference sequence). CDR3 sequence reads: CAWKREASSCEQYF. CDR3 nucleotides: TGTGCCTGGAAGCGGGAGGCGAGCTCCTGCGAGCAGTACTTC.

There are many counts of this clonotype. The chain joins TRBV12-3 or TRBV12-4 to TRBJ2-7, with 7 bases fitting TRBD2. The V segment lost 0 bases and the J segment 6 bases; nucleotides outside the gene matches: 8. The CDR3 runs 15 residues. The CDR3 here is CASSLAGGPLGEQYF. The CDR3 nucleotides read TGTGCCAGCAGTTTAGCGGGAGGGCCGCTGGGCGAGCAGTACTTC.

This clonotype was seen ten or more times. The chain combines TRBV12-3 or TRBV12-4 with TRBJ2-3; D unresolved. V shed 3 bases and J shed 4 bases, with 8 bases lying between them. This CDR3 is built from 13 residues. The CDR3 here is CASSLLGPDTQYF. Written as DNA, the CDR3 is TGTGCCAGCAGTTTGTTGGGCCCAGATACGCAGTATTTT.

The J gene is TRBJ2-7, the V gene TRBV29-1, with D possibly being TRBD1 (6 bases). The germline V and J ends were trimmed by 0 bases and 3 bases, with 12 bases remaining between them. This CDR3 contains 14 residues. Germline V gives CDR1 SQVTM, CDR2 ANQGSEA. CDR3 nucleotides: TGCAGCGTTGAAGATCGGGCGACAGGCTACGAGCAGTACTTC. Encoded protein: CSVEDRATGYEQYF.

This clonotype has ten or more counts. The genes are TRBV2 and TRBJ2-7; D may be TRBD1 or TRBD2 (6 bases each). The CDR3 has 15 residues. With 2 bases removed from V and 3 bases from J, the gap between germline ends came to 14 bases. The germline V gene encodes CDR1 SNHLY and CDR2 FYNNEI. The DNA for the CDR3 is TGTGCCAGCAGTGAACGGGGGCAGACTTTCTACGAGCAGTACTTC. This gives the protein CASSERGQTFYEQYF.

This clonotype has ten or more counts. V usage is TRBV5-1 and J usage is TRBJ2-1; 10 nucleotides match TRBD2. The CDR3 is 18 residues long. Germline trimming cut 5 bases from V and 6 bases from J; bases unmatched to any gene: 17. Germline CDR1 and CDR2: SGHRS and YFSETQ. CDR3 sequence (DNA): TGCGCCAGCAGGAATCACCCAAGAACGGGACTAGCGTTCAATGAGCAGTTCTTC. It yields the protein CASRNHPRTGLAFNEQFF. The variable domain in full, with the rest retrieved from reference TRBV5-1 and TRBJ2-1, is KAGVTQTPRYLIKTRGQQVTLSCSPISGHRSVSWYQQTPGQGLQFLFEYFSETQRNKGNFPGRFSGRQFSNSRSEMNVSTLELGDSALYLCASRNHPRTGLAFNEQFFGPGTRLTVL.